This T cell receptor beta chain emerged from a study of T cells in Graves' hyperthyroidism and ophthalmopathy. Study results and caveats: Most thyroid-expanded clonotypes above 0.001 were also found in blood. Prediction of ophthalmopathy progression came a median approximately 6.5 months pre-onset.

CDR1 and CDR2 from the germline V gene are DFQATT and SNEGSKA (reference sequence). The V gene lost 4 bases and the J gene lost 1 base, with 11 bases spanning the gap. The CDR3 extends over 13 amino acids. At least ten counts were recorded for this clonotype. Its target is not known. Disease duration under 2 months; hyperthyroidism patients were aged 18 to 65. Patients having uncontrolled infection, another autoimmune disease, pregnancy or lactation were not included. What was amplified from RNA transcripts were TCR beta CDR3 regions. TCR CDR3 regions were first amplified by RT-PCR with HTBI primers. Each CDR3 protein gets one entry after TCRdb re-called the multiplex PCR reads with MiXCR. The sample holds about 680,000 distinct CDR3 sequences, around a third seen once.

Sequencing was done on a sample of blood. This receptor was obtained from a woman in her thirties or forties with Graves' hyperthyroidism. The chain uses TRBV20-1 and TRBJ2-7; tentative D call: TRBD2 (6 bases). CDR3 residues: CSAMGLGSYEQYF. The DNA of the CDR3 is TGCAGTGCTATGGGACTCGGATCCTACGAGCAGTACTTC.